These 15 T cell receptor beta chains originate from one sample sequenced in a study of CD8+ T cells in alopecia areata. Documented treatment: oral pan-JAK inhibitor, 5-10 mg twice daily. Sequencing templates came from extracted RNA that was reverse transcribed into cDNA. This table comes from immunoSEQ multiplex PCR, and its TCRdb copy is limited to in-frame clones, with some not included. Of around 190,000 clones detected, over 60% appear once; the ten largest clones hold about 4%. The sample here was CD4+ T cells sorted from blood, taken at week 4, from a patient treated with tofacitinib. Receptors originate from a human donor with alopecia areata.

This chain connects TRBV6-6 to TRBJ2-7; D gene unclear. The germline V and J ends were trimmed by 2 bases and 4 bases, with 9 bases remaining between them. The CDR3 is 13 amino acids. From germline, CDR1 is MNHNY and CDR2 SVGAGI (reference sequence). This CDR3 is CASSYVPRYEQYF. The CDR3 DNA reads as TGTGCCAGCAGTTACGTGCCGAGATACGAGCAGTACTTC.

This clone was seen a handful of times. The V and J genes are TRBV5-4 and TRBJ2-3; D ambiguous. The CDR3 contains 15 residues. Germline values: CDR1 SGHNT, CDR2 YYREEE (reference sequence). V lost 2 bases and J lost 2, with 12 bases in between. CDR3 amino acids: CASSLRSQFTDTQYF. The CDR3 DNA follows: TGTGCCAGCAGCTTACGATCTCAATTCACAGATACGCAGTATTTT.

This chain links TRBV2 with TRBJ1-5; TRBD1 is a possible D gene (5 bases). The germline V gene has CDR1 SNHLY and CDR2 FYNNEI. This CDR3 contains 14 residues. The V gene lost 9 bases and the J gene lost 2 bases, with 14 bases spanning the gap. The CDR3: CASAREDGNQPQHF. In DNA, the CDR3 is TGTGCCAGTGCCAGGGAGGACGGCAATCAGCCCCAGCATTTT.

The chain is built from TRBV4-2 and TRBJ2-4, with D perhaps TRBD2 (6 bases). Germline V gene sequence: CDR1 LGHNA, CDR2 YNFKEQ. V lost 1 base to trimming and J lost 7 bases, with 14 bases between them. This CDR3 is 15 amino acids long. CDR3 region: CASSQVFEAGNIQYF. DNA for the CDR3: TGTGCCAGCAGCCAAGTTTTCGAGGCGGGGAACATTCAGTACTTC.

The chain employs TRBV5-1 and TRBJ2-6, with 7 positions matching TRBD2. The trim removed 1 base at V and 0 bases at J, leaving 4 bases unmatched. The CDR3 contains 17 residues. Germline V lookup: CDR1 SGHRS, CDR2 YFSETQ. CDR3 region: CASSLQPGGSGANVLTF. CDR3 DNA sequence: TGCGCCAGCAGCTTGCAACCGGGGGGCTCTGGGGCCAACGTCCTGACTTTC.

The CDR3 nucleotides are TGTGCCAGCAGCTCAAGTTTCAGTGAGCAGTTCTTC. Its protein is CASSSSFSEQFF. V is TRBV11-3 and J is TRBJ2-1; D remains ambiguous. CDR3 size: 12 residues. V gave up 4 bases and J gave up 9 bases, with 10 bases separating them. The germline V gene has CDR1 SGHNT and CDR2 YENEEA.

This clone was recorded a few times. V gene TRBV12-5 combines with J gene TRBJ1-1, with no clear D. Germline V gene sequence: CDR1 LGHNT, CDR2 FRNRAP. There are 13 residues in the CDR3. Trimming cost V 1 base and J 1 base, with 4 bases left between them. CDR3 sequence reads: CASGLEQNTEAFF. Here the CDR3 DNA reads TGTGCTAGTGGTTTGGAGCAGAACACTGAAGCTTTCTTT.

The genes are TRBV27 and TRBJ2-4, with 13 nucleotides matching TRBD2. This CDR3 region has 13 residues. The germline V gene has CDR1 MNHEY and CDR2 SMNVEV (reference sequence). V trimming: 6 bases; J trimming: 10 bases; junction bases outside the gene matches: 3. The CDR3 reads CASRGLAGVIQYF. As DNA, the CDR3 is TGTGCCAGCAGAGGACTAGCGGGGGTGATTCAGTACTTC.

Only a few counts were recorded for this clone. This rearrangement joins TRBV7-2 to TRBJ1-4, with D hard to call. CDR1 and CDR2 (germline): SGHTA, FQGNSA. This CDR3 is built from 13 residues. The V gene lost 3 bases and the J gene lost 4 bases, with 6 bases spanning the gap. CDR3 protein: CASSLDRNEKLFF. The DNA of the CDR3 is TGTGCCAGCAGCTTGGATCGTAATGAAAAACTGTTTTTT.

CDR3 sequence (DNA): TGTGCCTGGAGTATGTTTGGAACTAATGAAAAACTGTTTTTT. Translating it yields CAWSMFGTNEKLFF. V and J are TRBV30 and TRBJ1-4; D is undetermined. V lost 2 bases and J lost 1, with 8 bases in between. CDR3 length: 14 residues. In germline, CDR1 is GTSNPN, CDR2 SVGIG (reference sequence). The full variable domain, its missing parts supplied by reference TRBV30 and TRBJ1-4, is SQTIHQWPATLVQPVGSPLSLECTVEGTSNPNLYWYRQAAGRGLQLLFYSVGIGQISSEVPQNLSASRPQDRQFILSSKKLLLSDSGFYLCAWSMFGTNEKLFFGSGTQLSVL.

The chain employs TRBV15 and TRBJ2-3; 7 positions agree with TRBD1. The germline V gene has CDR1 LNHNV and CDR2 YYDKDF (reference sequence). The CDR3 is made up of 14 amino acids. Germline trimming cut 1 base from V and 4 bases from J; bases unmatched to any gene: 2. CDR3 in amino acids: CATSRGQGSDTQYF. The CDR3 DNA reads TGTGCCACCAGCAGAGGACAGGGATCAGATACGCAGTATTTT.

The chain couples TRBV6-5 to TRBJ1-5; 7 nucleotides align to TRBD1. Unmatched junction bases numbered 7, after V lost 6 bases and J lost 2 bases. This CDR3 is 15 amino acids long. Germline V gene sequence: CDR1 MNHEY, CDR2 SVGAGI. The CDR3 loop reads CASSHATGGNQPQHF. The CDR3 bases are TGTGCCAGCAGCCACGCTACAGGGGGCAATCAGCCCCAGCATTTT.

The rearrangement joins TRBV29-1 to TRBJ2-7; D is uncertain. The germline V gene encodes CDR1 SQVTM and CDR2 ANQGSEA. V was trimmed by 6 bases and J by 1 base, leaving 13 bases between them. The CDR3 loop spans 13 amino acids. The CDR3 DNA is TGCAGCGTGGGATTTATGGGGTCCTACGAGCAGTACTTC. The encoded protein is CSVGFMGSYEQYF.

The V gene is TRBV6-6, the J gene TRBJ1-5; D unclear. Per germline, CDR1 MNHNY and CDR2 SVGAGI (reference sequence). CDR3 length: 12 residues. V lost 6 bases and J lost 0, with 3 bases in between. CDR3 sequence (DNA): TGTGCCAGCAGGGGTAGCAATCAGCCCCAGCATTTT. This sequence encodes CASRGSNQPQHF.

V is TRBV6-1 and J is TRBJ1-1, with no clear D. The ends were cut back, 4 bases at V and 4 bases at J, with 10 bases in the middle. CDR1 and CDR2 (germline): MNHNS, SASEGT. The CDR3 is 13 amino acids. In nucleotides, the CDR3 is TGTGCCAGCAGTGCGTTGGTGGGCACTGAAGCTTTCTTT. Translated: CASSALVGTEAFF.